What follows are 21 T cell receptor beta chains derived from one specimen sequenced in a study of T cell repertoires in cytomegalovirus infection. TCRdb recomputed calls from the reads with MiXCR, one row per CDR3 protein. The table lists approximately 910,000 distinct CDR3 sequences, 25% to 40% of them singletons. These TCRs' antigens remain unknown. The sequencing here drew on cultured CD8+ T cells from PBMCs, taken from culture after CMV antigen stimulation. The receptors originated from a human donor in good health (CMV status not recorded). Some clones in this sample may be carry-over from other donors' samples.

This clonotype turned up a few times. The chain recombines TRBV4-3 with TRBJ2-1, with TRBD2 matching 12 bases. Germline V gene data show CDR1 as LGHNA and CDR2 as YSLEER. J lost 5 bases, V lost 2 bases, and 7 bases had no gene match. This CDR3 comprises 17 residues. The CDR3 is CASSQSRLAGANNEQFF. Written as DNA, the CDR3 is TGCGCCAGCAGCCAATCCCGACTAGCGGGGGCGAACAATGAGCAGTTCTTC.

There are a few counts of this clonotype. The chain employs TRBV7-9 and TRBJ1-3; D ambiguous. Trimming shortened V by 5 bases and J by 0 bases, and 17 bases separated the two germline ends. Germline-derived CDR1 and CDR2 are SEHNR and FQNEAQ (reference sequence). This CDR3 has 17 residues. CDR3 amino acids: CASSAGNRASSGNTIYF. CDR3 sequence (DNA): TGTGCCAGCAGCGCCGGAAACAGAGCTTCCTCTGGAAACACCATATATTTT. The whole variable domain, filled in from reference TRBV7-9 and TRBJ1-3, reads DTGVSQNPRHKITKRGQNVTFRCDPISEHNRLYWYRQTLGQGPEFLTYFQNEAQLEKSRLLSDRFSAERPKGSFSTLEIQRTEQGDSAMYLCASSAGNRASSGNTIYFGEGSWLTVV.

With respect to this clonotype: Germline is not matched at one junction end, which may reflect a read error. CDR3 coding DNA: TGTGCCAACAGTGAATGGCCGACTAACTATGGCTACACCTTC. Its protein is CANSEWPTNYGYTF. This chain joins TRBV2 and TRBJ1-2, with D uncertain. CDR3 length: 14 residues. Germline V gives CDR1 SNHLY, CDR2 FYNNEI. Complete variable domain (other parts from reference TRBV2 and TRBJ1-2): EPEVTQTPSHQVTQMGQEVILRCVPISNHLYFYWYRQILGQKVEFLVSFYNNEISEKSEIFDDQFSVERPDGSNFTLKIRSTKLEDSAMYFCANSEWPTNYGYTFGSGTRLTVV.

This chain links TRBV27 with TRBJ2-3; no definite D call. V was pared by 8 bases and J by 6 bases, with 9 bases between. The CDR3 has 11 amino acids. Germline V gene data show CDR1 as MNHEY and CDR2 as SMNVEV (reference sequence). The CDR3 loop reads CASVSRDTQYF. For the CDR3, the DNA is TGTGCCAGCGTCAGTAGGGATACGCAGTATTTT.

This sequence joins TRBV20-1 and TRBJ1-2, with D maybe TRBD1 (6 bases). This CDR3 has 15 amino acids. The V end was cut by 6 bases, the J end by 6 bases, with 23 bases between. Germline CDR1 reads DFQATT; CDR2 reads SNEGSKA (reference sequence). In nucleotides, the CDR3 is TGCAGTGCGCCTGTCTTGGCGGGGGCGCCGGATGGCTACACCTTC. This encodes CSAPVLAGAPDGYTF.

The chain recombines TRBV25-1 with TRBJ2-7; unclear D gene. From germline, CDR1 is MGHDK and CDR2 SYGVNS. V gave up 2 bases and J gave up 0 bases, with 5 bases separating them. The CDR3 has 13 residues. The CDR3 coding sequence is TGTGCCAGCAGTGAAGTCAGCTCCTACGAGCAGTACTTC. This translates into CASSEVSSYEQYF.

The V call is TRBV19, the J call TRBJ1-1; D is perhaps TRBD1 (6 bases). Trimming removed 3 bases at V and 5 bases at J, with 13 bases between. CDR3 length: 14 amino acids. Germline loops: CDR1 LNHDA, CDR2 SQIVND (reference sequence). The CDR3 loop is CASSMGRGSTEAFF. The CDR3 DNA is TGTGCCAGTAGTATGGGGAGGGGGTCAACTGAAGCTTTCTTT.

Of note for this clonotype: The junction departs from the called germline gene at one end, perhaps through a read error. The J gene is TRBJ1-2, the V gene TRBV10-2; D is unclear. The germline CDR1 and CDR2 sequences are WSHSY and SAAADI. The CDR3 length is 13 residues. CDR3 amino acids: CASSESRRVGYTF. For the CDR3, the DNA is TGCGCCAGTAGTGAGTCTCGGCGCGTTGGCTACACCTTC.

The V gene is TRBV20-1, the J gene TRBJ1-5; 8 bases are shared with TRBD1. With V trimmed by 5 bases and J by 7 bases, 13 bases remained unmatched. The CDR3 totals 15 residues. CDR1 and CDR2 from the germline V gene are DFQATT and SNEGSKA (reference sequence). The CDR3 loop reads CSASLLQGARQPQHF. CDR3 nucleotide sequence: TGCAGTGCTTCCCTTCTCCAGGGGGCACGACAGCCCCAGCATTTT.

This clonotype showed up just once. This sequence joins TRBV24-1 and TRBJ2-5; 7 nucleotides line up with TRBD2. The ends lost 4 bases at V and 4 bases at J; junction bases unmatched: 8. The CDR3 extends over 15 amino acids. Germline assignment: CDR1 KGHDR and CDR2 SFDVKD. The CDR3 DNA reads TGTGCCACCAGTGAAGCCGTGGGGGGGAGAGAGACCCAGTACTTC. This translates into CATSEAVGGRETQYF.

There are many counts of this clonotype. The rearrangement links TRBV7-9 to TRBJ1-2, with 7 bases lining up with TRBD1. The J segment lost 6 bases and the V segment lost 1 base, leaving 23 bases of the junction unmatched. The CDR3 extends over 20 amino acids. The germline gives CDR1 SEHNR, CDR2 FQNEAQ (reference sequence). CDR3 loop: CASSLGLELRGRQGLDGYTF. In DNA form, the CDR3 reads TGTGCCAGCAGCTTAGGCTTAGAACTACGGGGCCGACAGGGCCTTGATGGCTACACCTTC. The complete variable domain, with remaining parts taken from reference TRBV7-9 and TRBJ1-2, reads DTGVSQNPRHKITKRGQNVTFRCDPISEHNRLYWYRQTLGQGPEFLTYFQNEAQLEKSRLLSDRFSAERPKGSFSTLEIQRTEQGDSAMYLCASSLGLELRGRQGLDGYTFGSGTRLTVV.

This clonotype was detected a few times. V and J are TRBV7-6 and TRBJ2-3; 8 bases are a match to TRBD2. V was clipped by 2 bases and J by 0 bases; unmatched bases: 10. The CDR3 extends over 18 amino acids. Germline lookup yields CDR1 SGHVS and CDR2 FNYEAQ. CDR3 DNA sequence: TGTGCCAGCAGCTTACTACGGGGGGGCCTAGGTAGCACAGATACGCAGTATTTT. Its protein product is CASSLLRGGLGSTDTQYF. The complete variable domain, with remaining parts taken from reference TRBV7-6 and TRBJ2-3, reads GAGVSQSPRYKVTKRGQDVALRCDPISGHVSLYWYRQALGQGPEFLTYFNYEAQQDKSGLPNDRFSAERPEGSISTLTIQRTEQRDSAMYRCASSLLRGGLGSTDTQYFGPGTRLTVL.

This clonotype occurred a few times. The genes are TRBV7-9 and TRBJ2-4, with a possible D match to TRBD2 (5 bases). The CDR3 runs to 15 residues. The germline V gene has CDR1 SEHNR and CDR2 FQNEAQ (reference sequence). V dropped 5 bases and J dropped 0 bases, with 11 bases sitting between them. CDR3 sequence (DNA): TGTGCCAGCAGCCACCCCGGGGTAGCCAAAAACATTCAGTACTTC. It codes for CASSHPGVAKNIQYF. Filled out from reference TRBV7-9 and TRBJ2-4, the complete variable domain reads DTGVSQNPRHKITKRGQNVTFRCDPISEHNRLYWYRQTLGQGPEFLTYFQNEAQLEKSRLLSDRFSAERPKGSFSTLEIQRTEQGDSAMYLCASSHPGVAKNIQYFGAGTRLSVL.

This clonotype was seen more than once but under ten times. This rearrangement joins TRBV6-1 to TRBJ1-5; TRBD1 matches 9 bases. V dropped 7 bases and J dropped 2; count of bases not matched to a gene: 6. This CDR3 is built from 15 residues. Germline V lookup: CDR1 MNHNS, CDR2 SASEGT. CDR3 DNA: TGTGCCAGCAAGGTACGACAGGGGGGCAATCAGCCCCAGCATTTT. Translation: CASKVRQGGNQPQHF.

V is TRBV7-2 and J is TRBJ1-6, with D maybe TRBD1 (5 bases). V was shortened by 2 bases and J by 4 bases, with 12 bases between the two germline ends. The CDR3 extends over 16 amino acids. Germline CDR1 and CDR2: SGHTA and FQGNSA. The CDR3 DNA is TGTGCCAGCAGCTTAAATCCGGGACGGTATAATTCACCCCTCCACTTT. It encodes CASSLNPGRYNSPLHF.

This clonotype was detected a few times. The chain has TRBV20-1 and TRBJ1-2; the match to TRBD1 covers 8 bases. This CDR3 comprises 17 residues. The V gene's germline CDR1 is DFQATT and CDR2 SNEGSKA (reference sequence). The V gene end was trimmed by 1 base and the J gene end by 8 bases; junction bases not matched to a gene: 18. DNA of the CDR3: TGCAGTGCTAGAGCCCCGTACTCCGGACAGGGTGATCTCGGCTACACCTTC. Amino acids: CSARAPYSGQGDLGYTF.

The table lists this clonotype with many counts. The chain carries TRBV7-2 and TRBJ1-3; D remains ambiguous. This CDR3 region has 13 residues. Trimming removed 5 bases at V and 1 base at J, with 6 bases between. CDR1 and CDR2 from the germline V gene are SGHTA and FQGNSA. The CDR3 protein is CASSPPSGNTIYF. DNA for the CDR3: TGTGCCAGCAGCCCTCCTTCTGGAAACACCATATATTTT.

V and J are TRBV7-9 and TRBJ2-4; 7 nucleotides align to TRBD2. In germline, CDR1 is SEHNR, CDR2 FQNEAQ (reference sequence). The CDR3 has 14 residues. The junction had 4 bases not matched to a gene; V was cut back by 8 bases and J by 0 bases. CDR3 in amino acids: CASGGDLAKNIQYF. The DNA for the CDR3 is TGTGCCAGCGGGGGGGATTTAGCCAAAAACATTCAGTACTTC.

About this clonotype itself: A much bigger clone sits one base away, suggesting this may be a read error. The chain recombines TRBV7-2 with TRBJ1-4; 7 bases agree with TRBD1. The germline CDR1 and CDR2 sequences are SGHTA and FQGNSA. This CDR3 is built from 15 residues. The CDR3 nucleotides are TGTGTCAGCAGCTACTTTGACAGGGTTGGAGAAAAACTGTTTTTT. Protein sequence: CVSSYFDRVGEKLFF. The full variable domain, completed using reference TRBV7-2 and TRBJ1-4, is GAGVSQSPSNKVTEKGKDVELRCDPISGHTALYWYRQSLGQGLEFLIYFQGNSAPDKSGLPSDRFSAERTGGSVSTLTIQRTQQEDSAVYLCVSSYFDRVGEKLFFGSGTQLSVL.

The chain has TRBV10-2 and TRBJ2-1; 12 bases map to TRBD2. Germline V gene lookup returns CDR1 WSHSY and CDR2 SAAADI. V dropped 7 bases and J dropped 9; count of bases not matched to a gene: 10. This CDR3 contains 15 residues. The CDR3 region has the DNA TGCGCCAGCATTATAACTAGCGGGGGGACTGGTGAGCAGTTCTTC. Amino acid sequence: CASIITSGGTGEQFF.

The chain couples TRBV7-6 to TRBJ2-1; no firm D call. CDR1 is SGHVS, CDR2 FNYEAQ, per germline. This CDR3 is 15 amino acids long. V was trimmed by 1 base and J by 5 bases, leaving 12 bases between them. The CDR3 bases are TGTGCCAGCAGCTTAGGACCCAGCTATAACAATGAGCAGTTCTTC. It codes for CASSLGPSYNNEQFF.